This TCR beta chain appears in the sequencing data of a study of CD8+ T cells in alopecia areata. Looking at the study overall: For the treated group, dosing was oral tofacitinib at 5 to 10 mg twice daily. The drug, tofacitinib, lasted 6 to 18 months, followed by 6 months off drug. Overall study results and limits: Shared TCR sequences were less clear between patients than in mice, possibly partly from HLA diversity. Across lesional scalp, and particularly alopecia totalis/universalis, clonality surpassed that of normal scalp.

Regarding this clone: The antigen is unknown.

As the sequencing template, cDNA was produced by extracting RNA and reverse transcribing it. Clones were sequenced by immunoSEQ multiplex PCR, and TCRdb holds only the in-frame ones, with some missing. The data show about 69,000 clones, roughly 60% seen once. Unmatched junction bases numbered 8, after V lost 6 bases and J lost 10 bases. CDR3 length: 15 residues. Germline V lookup: CDR1 MNHEY, CDR2 SVGAGI. The sequencing used CD8+ T cells sorted from blood, collected at week 0. This chain joins TRBV6-5 and TRBJ2-1; TRBD2 agrees at 14 bases. The TCR comes from a human donor with alopecia areata. CDR3 DNA sequence: TGTGCCAGCAGACCACGACTAGCGGGGGGGATGGAGCAGTTCTTC. Its translation: CASRPRLAGGMEQFF.